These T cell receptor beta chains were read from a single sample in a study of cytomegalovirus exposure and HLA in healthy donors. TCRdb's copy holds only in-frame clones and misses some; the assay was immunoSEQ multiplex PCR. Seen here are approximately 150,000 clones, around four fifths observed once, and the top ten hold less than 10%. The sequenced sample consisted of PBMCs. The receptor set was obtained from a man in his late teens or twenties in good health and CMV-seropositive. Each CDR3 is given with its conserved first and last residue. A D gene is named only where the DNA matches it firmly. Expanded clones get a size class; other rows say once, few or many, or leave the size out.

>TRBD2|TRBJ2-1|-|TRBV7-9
TGTGCCAGCAGCCCTAGGGACCTACTAGCGAAATATTACAATGAGCAGTTCTTC
CASSPRDLLAKYYNEQFF
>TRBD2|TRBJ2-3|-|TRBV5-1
TGCGCCAGCAGCTCGACTTGGGGGGGGATAGGCACAGATACGCAGTATTTT
CASSSTWGGIGTDTQYF
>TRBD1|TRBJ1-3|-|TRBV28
TGTGCCAGCAGCGAGGGACAGGTCATCTCTGGAAACACCATATATTTT
CASSEGQVISGNTIYF
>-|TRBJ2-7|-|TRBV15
TGTGCCACCAGCAGAGGATCTGGGGGCCCCTCCTACGAGCAGTACTTC
CATSRGSGGPSYEQYF
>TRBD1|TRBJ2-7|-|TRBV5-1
TGCGCCAGCAGCTCGTCGGGACAGTCTTACGAGCAGTACTTC
CASSSSGQSYEQYF
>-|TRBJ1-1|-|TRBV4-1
TGCGCCAGCAGCCAAGATGCAGGGCGAGGCACTGAAGCTTTCTTT
CASSQDAGRGTEAFF
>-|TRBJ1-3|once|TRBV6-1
TGTGCCAGCAGTGAATTCAGGATGAGTCCCTCTGGAAACACCATATATTTT
CASSEFRMSPSGNTIYF
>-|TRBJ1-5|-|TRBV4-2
TGTGCCAGCAGCCAAGATCTTGGGGCAAGACAGCCCCAGCATTTT
CASSQDLGARQPQHF
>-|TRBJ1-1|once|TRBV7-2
TGTGCCAGCAGTTTGATGGACAGACTTGGTACTGAAGCTTTCTTT
CASSLMDRLGTEAFF
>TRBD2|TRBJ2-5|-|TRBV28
TGTGCCAGCAAGCTAGCGGGGGCCCAAGAGACCCAGTACTTC
CASKLAGAQETQYF
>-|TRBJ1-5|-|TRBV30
TGTGCCTGGAGTGAGACGGACAATAGCAATCAGCCCCAGCATTTT
CAWSETDNSNQPQHF
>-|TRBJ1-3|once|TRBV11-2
TGTGCCAGCAGCCCCATCGGGAGGATCACCATATATTTT
CASSPIGRITIYF
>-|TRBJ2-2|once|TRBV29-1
TGCAGCGTTGCGTGGAGGGGGCGCGGGGAGCTGTTTTTT
CSVAWRGRGELFF
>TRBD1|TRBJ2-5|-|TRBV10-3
TGTGCCATCAGGACAGGGCTTGATGAGACCCAGTACTTC
CAIRTGLDETQYF
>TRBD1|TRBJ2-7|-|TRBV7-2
TGTGCCAGCAGCTTAGGGGGGGACAGGGGGGCCTACGAGCAGTACTTC
CASSLGGDRGAYEQYF
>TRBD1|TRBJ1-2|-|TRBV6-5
TGTGCCAGCAGACTCGACAGGGAAGGCGGCTACACCTTC
CASRLDREGGYTF
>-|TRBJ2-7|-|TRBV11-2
TGTGCCAGCAGCTCCCCCGGGATTAGACGGAAAGACGAGCAGTACTTC
CASSSPGIRRKDEQYF
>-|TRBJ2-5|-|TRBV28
TGTGCCAGCAGAGAGACGGGGCAAGAGACCCAGTACTTC
CASRETGQETQYF
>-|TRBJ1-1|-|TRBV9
TGTGCCAGCAGCGGGGGTGGAGGCACTGAAGCTTTCTTT
CASSGGGGTEAFF
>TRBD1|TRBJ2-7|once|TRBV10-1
TGCGCCAGCAAGTTGACAGGGCCTTCCTACGAGCAGTACTTC
CASKLTGPSYEQYF
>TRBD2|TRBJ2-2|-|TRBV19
TGTGCCAGCAGACTCGGACTAGGCCCAGCCGGGGAGCTGTTTTTT
CASRLGLGPAGELFF
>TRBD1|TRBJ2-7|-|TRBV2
TGTGCCAGCAGCCTCGGGACAGGGGGCTACGAGCAGTACTTC
CASSLGTGGYEQYF
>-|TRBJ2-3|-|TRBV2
TGTGCCAGCAGTATGCGGGATACGCAGTATTTT
CASSMRDTQYF
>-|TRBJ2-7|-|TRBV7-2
TGTGCCAGCAGCTTAAGGTATGGGCAGGAGTACTTC
CASSLRYGQEYF
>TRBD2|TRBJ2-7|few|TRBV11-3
TGTGCCAGCAGCTTAGAAGGGACTAGTTCCGAGCAGTACTTC
CASSLEGTSSEQYF
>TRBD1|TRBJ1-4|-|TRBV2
TGTGCCAGCTCGGGACAGATTAATGAAAAACTGTTTTTT
CASSGQINEKLFF
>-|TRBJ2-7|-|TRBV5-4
TGTGCCAGCAGCTCAGCGGCAGGCTACGAGCAGTACTTC
CASSSAAGYEQYF
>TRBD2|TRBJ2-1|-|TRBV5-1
TGCGCCAGCAGCTTGGAACTAGCGGGAAGGGAGTGGAATGAGCAGTTCTTC
CASSLELAGREWNEQFF
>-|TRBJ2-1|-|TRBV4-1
TGCGCCAGCAGCCAAGCTATATTCCTAGCGTCTGGGAATGAGCAGTTCTTC
CASSQAIFLASGNEQFF
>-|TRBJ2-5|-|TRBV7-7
TGTGCCAGCAGCTTAGGCCCCTCGGGGAAAGAGACCCAGTACTTC
CASSLGPSGKETQYF
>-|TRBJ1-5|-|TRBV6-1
TGTGCCAGCAGTGAACCAGGGCTCAATCAGCCCCAGCATTTT
CASSEPGLNQPQHF
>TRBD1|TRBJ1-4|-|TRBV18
TGTGCCAGCTCACCACTCAGGGGGCCTAATGAAAAACTGTTTTTT
CASSPLRGPNEKLFF
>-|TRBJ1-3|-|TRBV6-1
TGTGCCAGCAGTGCTTACTCTGGAAACACCATATATTTT
CASSAYSGNTIYF
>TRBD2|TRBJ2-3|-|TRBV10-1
TGCGCCAGCAGTGCCCGGCCGGGACTAGCGGGCGGGGATACGCAGTATTTT
CASSARPGLAGGDTQYF
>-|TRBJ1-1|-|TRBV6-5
TGTGCCAGCAGTTACTCGACTCGGGTTGAAGCTTTCTTT
CASSYSTRVEAFF
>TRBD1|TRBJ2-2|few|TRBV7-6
TGTGCCAGCAGCTCCCGGGACAGCCGGAACACCGGGGAGCTGTTTTTT
CASSSRDSRNTGELFF
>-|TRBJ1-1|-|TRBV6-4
TGTGCCAGCATTTACAGGGAGGGGGGCACTGAAGCTTTCTTT
CASIYREGGTEAFF
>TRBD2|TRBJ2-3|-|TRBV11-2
TGTGCCAGCAGCCGGGGACTAGCGGCCACAGATACGCAGTATTTT
CASSRGLAATDTQYF
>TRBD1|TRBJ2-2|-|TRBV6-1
TGTGCCAGCAGTGACCCGACAGGGGCCGGCACCGGGGAGCTGTTTTTT
CASSDPTGAGTGELFF
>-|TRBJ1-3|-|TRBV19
TGTGCCAGCTCCCCCGGGGGCTCTGGAAACACCATATATTTT
CASSPGGSGNTIYF
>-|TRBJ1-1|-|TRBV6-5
TGTGCCAGCAGTTACTCGACCCAGGGAGGCAAAGCTTTCTTT
CASSYSTQGGKAFF
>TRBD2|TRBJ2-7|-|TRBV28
TGTGCCAGCACCCCCCGGGGGGGGCTACGCTCCTACGAGCAGTACTTC
CASTPRGGLRSYEQYF
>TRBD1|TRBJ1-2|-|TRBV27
TGTGCCAGCAGCCCCGGGACAGGGTGGGGCTACACCTTC
CASSPGTGWGYTF
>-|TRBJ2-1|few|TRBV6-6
TGTGCCAGCAGCCACGTGGTGGGGGCCCTTGACAATGAGCAGTTCTTC
CASSHVVGALDNEQFF
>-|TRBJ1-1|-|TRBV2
TGTGCCAGCAGCCAGGGCGAGGTCACTGAAGCTTTCTTT
CASSQGEVTEAFF
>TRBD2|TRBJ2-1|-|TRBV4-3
TGCGCCAGCAGCCGGGACTATTTGTCCAATGAGCAGTTCTTC
CASSRDYLSNEQFF
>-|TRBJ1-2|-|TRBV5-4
TGTGCCAGCAGCTATCCAGGGGAACTTGGCTACACCTTC
CASSYPGELGYTF
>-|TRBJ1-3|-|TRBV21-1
TGTGCCAGCAGACTCCTTTGGGGAAACACCATATATTTT
CASRLLWGNTIYF
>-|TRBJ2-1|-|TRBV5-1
TGCGCCAGCAGCGTTTCTACTTATTCGGGGTACAATGAGCAGTTCTTC
CASSVSTYSGYNEQFF
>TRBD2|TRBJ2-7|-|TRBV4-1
TGCGCCAGCAGCCTGGGACTAGCGGGAGTTCGCGAGCAGTACTTC
CASSLGLAGVREQYF